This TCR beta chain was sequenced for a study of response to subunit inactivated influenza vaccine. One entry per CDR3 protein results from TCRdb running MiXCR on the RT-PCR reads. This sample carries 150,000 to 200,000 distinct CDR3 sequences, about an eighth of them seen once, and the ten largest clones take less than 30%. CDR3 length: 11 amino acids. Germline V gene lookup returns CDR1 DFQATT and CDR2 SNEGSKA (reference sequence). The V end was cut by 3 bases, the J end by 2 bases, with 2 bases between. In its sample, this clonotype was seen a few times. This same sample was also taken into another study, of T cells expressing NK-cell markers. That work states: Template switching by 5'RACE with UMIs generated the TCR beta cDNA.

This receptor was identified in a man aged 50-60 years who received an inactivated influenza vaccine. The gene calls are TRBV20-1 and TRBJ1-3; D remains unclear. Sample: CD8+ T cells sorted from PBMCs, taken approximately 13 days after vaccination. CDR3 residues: CSASAGNTIYF. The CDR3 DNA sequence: TGCAGTGCTAGCGCTGGAAACACCATATATTTT.